The 6 T cell receptor beta chains presented below share a single source sample, sequenced in a study of blood T cell repertoires in COVID-19. Repertoires were generated with immunoSEQ multiplex PCR, while TCRdb's copy carries only in-frame clones and drops some. The sample records 300,000 to 350,000 clones, 86% being singletons. The source material was PBMCs or T cells enriched from blood (not recorded which). The receptors come from a woman aged 40 to 55 with acute COVID-19.

J is TRBJ2-7 and V is TRBV5-4, with 11 bases identical to TRBD2. V gave up 2 bases and J gave up 4 bases; unmatched junction bases: 14. The CDR3 totals 18 residues. Looked up from germline, CDR1 is SGHNT and CDR2 is YYREEE (reference sequence). The CDR3 bases are TGTGCCAGCAGCTTAAGGCTAGCGGGAGGTCGGGTATTTTACGAGCAGTACTTC. This sequence encodes CASSLRLAGGRVFYEQYF. The entire variable domain, with the rest obtained from reference TRBV5-4 and TRBJ2-7, is as follows: ETGVTQSPTHLIKTRGQQVTLRCSSQSGHNTVSWYQQALGQGPQFIFQYYREEENGRGNFPPRFSGLQFPNYSSELNVNALELDDSALYLCASSLRLAGGRVFYEQYFGPGTRLTVT.

This chain uses TRBV6-2 or TRBV6-3 with TRBJ2-2, with 7 bases aligning to TRBD2. The CDR3 contains 17 residues. CDR1 and CDR2 (germline): MNHEY, SVGEGT. The V gene end was trimmed by 2 bases and the J gene end by 5 bases; junction bases not matched to a gene: 11. CDR3 in DNA: TGTGCCAGCAGTTACAATCCTAACGGGGGGTGGACCGGGGAGCTGTTTTTT. Amino acid sequence: CASSYNPNGGWTGELFF.

Concerning this clone itself: Other DNA sequences within the sample encode an identical CDR3. The chain links TRBV18 to TRBJ1-5; weak D call: TRBD1 (6 bases). Deletions cut 3 bases from V and 0 bases from J, with 9 bases between. CDR3 length: 15 residues. The germline gives CDR1 KGHSH, CDR2 LQKENI. DNA of the CDR3: TGTGCCAGCTCACCGGACAGTAATAGCAATCAGCCCCAGCATTTT. Translation gives CASSPDSNSNQPQHF.

The rearrangement joins TRBV9 to TRBJ2-3; D is ambiguous. V lost 1 base, J lost 1 base, and 10 bases lay in between. The germline V gene encodes CDR1 SGDLS and CDR2 YYNGEE. The CDR3 is made up of 15 amino acids. The CDR3 DNA sequence: TGTGCCAGCAGCGTACAGAATTTCGGCACAGATACGCAGTATTTT. Residues: CASSVQNFGTDTQYF.

This sequence joins TRBV4-1 and TRBJ2-7, with 7 bases fitting TRBD1. This CDR3 has 18 residues. The V segment lost 3 bases and the J segment 5 bases; nucleotides outside the gene matches: 19. Germline lookup yields CDR1 MGHRA and CDR2 YSYEKL. The CDR3 region is CASSHYPLKLTGHNEQYF. CDR3 in DNA: TGCGCCAGCAGCCACTATCCCCTTAAATTGACAGGGCATAACGAGCAGTACTTC.

The rearrangement joins TRBV10-3 to TRBJ2-2; TRBD1 matches at 9 bases. Looked up from germline, CDR1 is ENHRY and CDR2 is SYGVKD. The CDR3 consists of 18 residues. V shed 3 bases, J shed 6 bases, and the junction held 14 bases outside the gene matches. The CDR3 reads CAISDSSGTGSRSGELFF. CDR3 bases: TGTGCCATCAGTGACAGTTCCGGGACAGGGAGTCGGTCCGGGGAGCTGTTTTTT.